This entry describes one T cell receptor beta chain. Its specificity is unknown. These data belong to a study of esophageal squamous cell carcinoma under preoperative chemotherapy. Study details: TCR repertoires were profiled from both peripheral blood T cells and tumor-infiltrating lymphocytes.

Study conclusions and caveats: Post-treatment tumor-infiltrating lymphocytes appeared partly derived from peripheral T cells migrating into the tumor. Clonal contraction, more than amplification, hit abundant clones after paclitaxel-nedaplatin. Chemotherapy was followed by significantly higher TCR diversity in peripheral T cells only, not tumor-infiltrating lymphocytes.

Time point given: before preoperative PTX-NDP chemotherapy. TCRdb used MiXCR to reprocess the PCR reads, holding one entry per CDR3 protein. Among 25,000 to 35,000 distinct CDR3 sequences, under 55% were seen once, and the ten largest hold over 9.5%. The CDR3 contains 15 residues. From germline, CDR1 is SGHVS and CDR2 FNYEAQ. V gave up 10 bases and J gave up 12 bases, with 29 bases separating them. This chain joins TRBV7-6 and TRBJ2-3; TRBD2 might be the D (6 bases). This receptor was identified in a human donor with esophageal squamous cell carcinoma. The donor label of this sample is uncertain. Specimen collection occurred from a patient given preoperative chemotherapy. CDR3 loop: CATGPGAGARETQYF. In DNA form, the CDR3 reads TGTGCCACGGGCCCCGGGGCTGGGGCCCGGGAGACCCAGTATTTT.